This T cell receptor beta chain was observed in a study of patients and donors after allogeneic stem cell transplantation. One entry per CDR3 protein, called by TCRdb with MiXCR from the RT-PCR reads. The data show about 160,000 distinct CDR3 sequences, with about a quarter seen just once and roughly 26% held by the top ten. Per germline, CDR1 KGHSH and CDR2 LQKENI. The CDR3 spans 15 residues. V dropped 2 bases and J dropped 0; count of bases not matched to a gene: 3. This clonotype was recorded a few times. This chain uses TRBV18 with TRBJ2-7, with 8 bases aligning to TRBD2. The sequence was obtained from a human donor who was either an allogeneic HSCT recipient or a stem cell or donor lymphocyte infusion donor (not recorded which). It is not recorded whose cells these are; they may come from a transplant donor. Sequenced: blood, either unsorted or a sorted T cell fraction (not recorded which). CDR3 nucleotides: TGTGCCAGCTCACCATACACTAGCGGCTCCTACGAGCAGTACTTC. Amino acids: CASSPYTSGSYEQYF.